The TCR beta chain under discussion was sequenced for a study of blood T cell repertoires in COVID-19 (TCRdb year 2020). With regard to the full study: Samples covering the acute and convalescent phases of COVID-19 were provided by collaborators in the United States, Italy and Spain. The prospective study material was composed of cDNA or gDNA derived from T cells, B-cell-depleted T cells, or PBMCs. Subjects who had been exposed to COVID-19, were actively infected with it, or had recovered from it provided the deeply sampled blood TCRbeta repertoires that made up the dataset. A freely available public database, intended as a resource for researchers studying the immune response to SARS-CoV-2, is where the repertoires were released. The samples were drawn from two sources: the first 160 participants of the ongoing ImmuneRACE study, and 1,200 or so subjects contributed by 6 global collaborators. The sample metadata nearly always contained a de-identified subject ID, COVID-19 status, age in years and sex. Where HLA class I and class II types were available, the types were taken from metadata supplied by the sample provider, not from assay-based typing.

In Seattle, one collaborating source enrolled patients while the infection was active and tracked those patients longitudinally over the course of disease. The collaborating institutions used their own protocols to collect whole blood in K2EDTA tubes. For TCRbeta analysis, collaborator samples were shipped as frozen whole blood, as isolated PBMCs, or as DNA extracted from either sample type. Based on the germline V gene, the CDR1 and CDR2 sequences are SGHDN and FVKESK. Reading from cysteine to phenylalanine, the CDR3 counts 15 amino acids. Only the CDR3 part of the read is kept: 45 bases, read in frame from the first base. V is cut back by 4 bases and J by 1 base, with 3 bases in the junction unmatched. What the study reported, not specific to this receptor: The amount of clinical and demographic metadata varied by source and participant and was provided uncurated.

TCRbeta CDR3 regions were amplified from genomic DNA using the immunoSEQ Assay, a bias-controlled multiplex PCR. The study's own analysis went as follows. The number of nucleated cells in each sample was estimated from the amplification of reference gene primers within the assay. Sequence reads were collapsed and filtered to measure the absolute abundance of every unique TCRbeta CDR3 rearrangement. For each sample, productive Simpson clonality was calculated as the square root of Simpson's diversity index over productive rearrangements. Sourced from immuneACCESS, this table was stored by TCRdb with only in-frame sequences that have V and J called. A share of the clones is absent; for the studies checked, an unresolved V gene accounts for under half, and the remainder has no known explanation. V, J and clone size derive from that table, while D and trimming were established from the DNA sequence. Present in this sample are about 170,000 clones, less than 90% of which were seen just once. The ten largest clonotypes hold around 9.9% of the sample.

Regarding this clone: Its antigen specificity is not known. The input lacks base qualities; no much larger clone sits a single base away.

Sample: peripheral blood. The TCR was taken from a woman aged 60-75 years with COVID-19, enrolled during active disease. The chain was built from TRBV14 and TRBJ2-1, with 8 bases aligning to TRBD1. The DNA reads TGTGCCAGCAGCCCCGGACAGGGTTCCTACAATGAGCAGTTCTTC. It is translated as CASSPGQGSYNEQFF. When the CDR3 is completed using the reference TRBV14 and TRBJ2-1 genes on either side, the full variable domain is EAGVTQFPSHSVIEKGQTVTLRCDPISGHDNLYWYRRVMGKEIKFLLHFVKESKQDESGMPNNRFLAERTGGTYSTLKVQPAELEDSGVYFCASSPGQGSYNEQFFGPGTRLTVL.